This TCR beta chain was sequenced for a study of T cell repertoires in cytomegalovirus infection. As for this clonotype: No antigen is known for it.

MiXCR, run by TCRdb on the reads, gives a single entry per CDR3 protein. The sample includes 110,000 or so distinct CDR3 sequences, 30% of them seen just once. The germline V gene encodes CDR1 SEHNR and CDR2 FQNEAQ (reference sequence). The CDR3 consists of 15 residues. The J segment lost 4 bases and the V segment lost 5 bases, leaving 11 bases of the junction unmatched. The receptor was derived from a human donor in good health (CMV status not recorded). Some clones in this sample may be carry-over from other donors' samples. V gene TRBV7-9 combines with J gene TRBJ2-7, with 7 bases that match TRBD1. Specimen: CD8+ T cells from cultured PBMCs, collected from culture after CMV antigen stimulation. CDR3 in amino acids: CASSRTGERAYEQYF. In DNA form, the CDR3 reads TGTGCCAGCAGCCGAACAGGGGAAAGGGCTTACGAGCAGTACTTC. The full variable domain, in which reference TRBV7-9 and TRBJ2-7 provide the parts outside the CDR3, is DTGVSQNPRHKITKRGQNVTFRCDPISEHNRLYWYRQTLGQGPEFLTYFQNEAQLEKSRLLSDRFSAERPKGSFSTLEIQRTEQGDSAMYLCASSRTGERAYEQYFGPGTRLTVT.